This T cell receptor beta chain was sequenced for a study of naive and memory T cell subsets. CD4+ T cell IFNgamma after overnight CMV lysate exposure gave donor CMV status. Study-wide findings and caveats: Over 90% of naive TCR sequences appeared only once, unlike memory subsets. No ground truth validated the naive and memory repertoire findings.

This clonotype has only a few counts. As yet, its antigen is unknown. V trimming: 0 bases; J trimming: 7 bases; junction bases outside the gene matches: 12. The CDR3 covers 17 residues. Germline-derived CDR1 and CDR2 are LNHNV and YYDKDF (reference sequence). An equimolar mix of two oligonucleotides served as the beta constant-region primer for TRBC1 and TRBC2. Ligated cDNA was amplified by four rounds of PCR with nested alpha and beta constant-region primers and SP2. TCRdb ran MiXCR on the UMI-ligation and nested PCR reads and lists one entry per CDR3 protein. The data hold around 130,000 distinct CDR3 sequences, with 36% observed a single time.

The sequence was obtained from a human donor in good health. This sequence joins TRBV15 and TRBJ2-7; 10 bases line up with TRBD1. Sequences were obtained from central memory CD4+ T cells from blood. CDR3 sequence (DNA): TGTGCCACCAGCAGAGATCCGACAGGGGGCCCTTCCTGGGAGCAGTACTTC. Translated: CATSRDPTGGPSWEQYF.